Each of the 14 T cell receptor beta chains below was sequenced from the same sample in a study of blood T cell repertoires in COVID-19. Data came from immunoSEQ multiplex PCR; TCRdb stores just in-frame clones and leaves some out. The sample carries about 260,000 clones, 75% to 90% recorded once. Sequencing input: PBMCs or T cells enriched from blood (not recorded which). These receptor sequences come from a woman in her forties who had been exposed to COVID-19.

With respect to this clone: The sample has other DNA sequences that encode this CDR3 too. The V and J genes are TRBV7-6 and TRBJ1-2, with D uncertain. The CDR3 loop spans 12 amino acids. Trimming removed 4 bases from V and 5 bases from J, with 8 bases in between. CDR1 SGHVS and CDR2 FNYEAQ come from the germline V gene. In DNA form, the CDR3 reads TGTGCCAGCAGCTCGGGAGGGTATGGCTACACCTTC. Translated: CASSSGGYGYTF.

V usage is TRBV29-1 and J usage is TRBJ2-3; 7 nucleotides align to TRBD2. In germline, CDR1 is SQVTM, CDR2 ANQGSEA. CDR3 length: 14 amino acids. The V gene end was trimmed by 3 bases and the J gene end by 0 bases; junction bases not matched to a gene: 3. This CDR3 reads CSVEGGSSTDTQYF. Written as DNA, the CDR3 is TGCAGCGTTGAGGGCGGGAGTAGCACAGATACGCAGTATTTT.

This chain connects TRBV5-1 to TRBJ1-2, with TRBD1 identical over 7 bases. CDR1 is SGHRS, CDR2 YFSETQ, per germline. The V gene end was trimmed by 2 bases and the J gene end by 5 bases; junction bases not matched to a gene: 12. CDR3 size: 16 residues. The CDR3 reads CASSLGTELQGYGYTF. The CDR3, as DNA: TGCGCCAGCAGCTTAGGGACAGAGCTTCAGGGGTATGGCTACACCTTC.

Points on this clone: One end of the junction does not line up with germline, which may come from a read error. The chain links TRBV5-1 to TRBJ2-5, with 8 bases matching TRBD1. The CDR3 has 17 amino acids. The germline gives CDR1 SGHRS, CDR2 YFSETQ. The CDR3 loop is CASSLETGDWGQETQYF. CDR3 sequence (DNA): TGTGCCAGCAGCTTGGAGACAGGGGATTGGGGCCAAGAGACCCAGTACTTC. Looking up the rest from reference TRBV5-1 and TRBJ2-5 gives the full variable domain: KAGVTQTPRYLIKTRGQQVTLSCSPISGHRSVSWYQQTPGQGLQFLFEYFSETQRNKGNFPGRFSGRQFSNSRSEMNVSTLELGDSALYLCASSLETGDWGQETQYFGPGTRLLVL.

The V gene is TRBV10-1, the J gene TRBJ1-6; no firm D call. The germline V gene encodes CDR1 WNHNN and CDR2 SYGVQD (reference sequence). The CDR3 runs 14 residues. V was clipped by 9 bases and J by 10 bases, with 19 bases between them. The CDR3: CARHLRARGSPLHF. The CDR3 nucleotides read TGCGCCAGACACCTTAGGGCACGGGGATCACCCCTCCACTTT.

This clone is a singleton in its sample. The CDR3: CATSDSGQDQETQYF. CDR3 DNA: TGTGCCACCAGTGATTCGGGACAGGACCAAGAGACCCAGTACTTC. V usage is TRBV24-1 and J usage is TRBJ2-5; 8 bases are a match to TRBD1. Germline V lookup: CDR1 KGHDR, CDR2 SFDVKD. V trimming: 2 bases; J trimming: 0 bases; junction bases outside the gene matches: 1. The CDR3 is 15 amino acids.

This rearrangement joins TRBV11-2 to TRBJ2-2, with 10 nucleotides matching TRBD1. J gave up 5 bases and V 10 bases, and 4 bases lay outside the gene matches. This CDR3 spans 13 amino acids. The germline gives CDR1 SGHAT, CDR2 FQNNGV. The CDR3 DNA follows: TGTGCCATCACGGGACAGGGGACCGGGGAGCTGTTTTTT. Translation: CAITGQGTGELFF.

The gene calls are TRBV2 and TRBJ1-4, with D perhaps TRBD1 (6 bases). Deletions cut 2 bases from V and 5 bases from J, with 15 bases between. Germline lookup yields CDR1 SNHLY and CDR2 FYNNEI. The CDR3 covers 16 residues. The chain's CDR3 is CASSEMGTGRNEKLFF. The CDR3 coding sequence is TGTGCCAGCAGTGAAATGGGAACAGGGCGGAATGAAAAACTGTTTTTT.

The V call is TRBV27, the J call TRBJ1-4, with TRBD1 identical over 7 bases. V shed 7 bases, J shed 3 bases, and the junction held 5 bases outside the gene matches. The CDR3 runs 14 residues. Germline CDR1 is MNHEY and CDR2 is SMNVEV (reference sequence). CDR3 residues: CASTTDRANEKLFF. In DNA, the CDR3 is TGTGCCAGCACTACCGACAGGGCTAATGAAAAACTGTTTTTT. Drawing the rest from reference TRBV27 and TRBJ1-4, the complete variable domain is EAQVTQNPRYLITVTGKKLTVTCSQNMNHEYMSWYRQDPGLGLRQIYYSMNVEVTDKGDVPEGYKVSRKEKRNFPLILESPSPNQTSLYFCASTTDRANEKLFFGSGTQLSVL.

A remark on this clone: At one end, the junction sequence differs from germline, possibly due to a read error. The sample contains more than one DNA sequence encoding this CDR3. CDR3 amino acids: CASSPDQETQYF. The CDR3 DNA is TGTGCCAGCAGCCCCGACCAAGAGACCCAGTACTTC. The V gene is TRBV5-1, the J gene TRBJ2-5; D gene unclear. This CDR3 spans 12 amino acids. Germline-derived CDR1 and CDR2 are SGHRS and YFSETQ.

The V gene is TRBV7-2, the J gene TRBJ2-2, with D perhaps matching TRBD2 (5 bases). Deletions cut 1 base from V and 4 bases from J, with 13 bases between. The CDR3 length is 16 residues. The germline CDR1 and CDR2 sequences are SGHTA and FQGNSA. The CDR3 sequence is CASSLVASRGTGELFF. The CDR3 region has the DNA TGTGCCAGCAGCTTAGTCGCCTCCCGGGGCACCGGGGAGCTGTTTTTT.

The chain uses TRBV24-1 and TRBJ2-5; D unresolved. This CDR3 has 15 residues. Trimming stripped 0 bases from V and 0 bases from J, with 7 bases between. The germline V gene has CDR1 KGHDR and CDR2 SFDVKD. The CDR3 reads CATSDLYRDQETQYF. The CDR3 nucleotides read TGTGCCACCAGTGATTTGTACCGGGACCAAGAGACCCAGTACTTC.

The J gene is TRBJ2-7, the V gene TRBV10-3; 8 nucleotides align to TRBD1. This CDR3 has 12 amino acids. CDR1 and CDR2 (germline): ENHRY, SYGVKD. After removal of 6 bases from V and 6 bases from J, the junction contained 4 bases not matched to a gene. The CDR3: CAISRDRSEQYV. CDR3 DNA sequence: TGTGCCATCAGCCGGGACAGGTCCGAGCAGTACGTC.

CDR3 loop: CYGGGGRGRQPQHF. CDR3 DNA: TGTTACGGAGGAGGAGGTCGCGGGCGGCAGCCCCAGCATTTT. The chain couples TRBV5-4 to TRBJ1-5; D call uncertain. The CDR3 has 14 amino acids. CDR1 is SGHNT, CDR2 YYREEE, per germline (reference sequence).